This T cell receptor (beta chain) was recovered during a study of cytomegalovirus exposure and HLA in healthy donors. The wider study: Sequencing of approximately 190 million T cells in an earlier analysis found 95 million to 120 million unique TCR beta sequences.

Study-level points and caveats: Analyses of presence and absence presupposed an approximately uniform sequencing depth across donors. Earlier results showed most TCR beta V segments being productive about 87% or about 30% of the time.

Remarks on this clone: The antigen is undetermined.

PCR was performed using 60 Vbeta and 13 Jbeta primers. Using immunoSEQ multiplex PCR, the repertoire was profiled, and TCRdb retains in-frame clones only, with some absent. The sample shows roughly 70,000 clones, roughly 65% of them seen only once. V was shortened by 2 bases and J by 7 bases, with 12 bases between the two germline ends. The germline gives CDR1 MNHNS, CDR2 SASEGT. The CDR3 contains 15 residues. The sequence was collected from a male donor in good health and CMV-seropositive. The sample taken for sequencing was PBMCs. The chain has TRBV6-1 and TRBJ1-6, with D unresolved. The CDR3 protein is CASSEQNRGNSPLHF. CDR3 in DNA: TGTGCCAGCAGTGAACAAAACAGAGGGAATTCACCCCTCCACTTT.